This T cell receptor (beta chain) originates from a study of T-cell memory formation after mild COVID-19. This CDR3 has 18 amino acids. Germline CDR1 SGHRS, CDR2 YFSETQ. J was trimmed by 2 bases and V by 3 bases; bases with no gene match: 13. A single record per CDR3 protein comes from TCRdb applying MiXCR to the 5' RACE reads. The table includes 470,000 or so distinct CDR3 sequences, more than 15% detected once. This TCR derives from a man between 18 and 29 years old who had mild COVID-19 (a few samples of this study predate the infection). Cell type and time point are not known. The chain carries TRBV5-1 and TRBJ1-2; 10 bases are shared with TRBD1. The sample was PBMCs or a T cell subset sorted from them (not recorded which). The CDR3 DNA follows: TGCGCCAGCAGCTGGGACGGTCTGGGACAGGGGTGGAACTATGGCTACACCTTC. Translation gives CASSWDGLGQGWNYGYTF.